This TCR beta chain is drawn from a study of radiation and T cells in renal cell carcinoma. Concerning this clone itself: As yet, its antigen is unknown.

Study-wide findings and caveats: In blood, top tumor clones expanded by 2 weeks, shrinking by 4.

TCRdb's table, derived via immunoSEQ multiplex PCR, lists solely in-frame clones and lacks some. The profile covers some 150,000 clones, with 87% appearing a single time and roughly 13% taken by the ten largest. Time point indicated: blood 2 weeks post-SBRT. Described treatment: 15 Gy SBRT to primary tumor, nephrectomy 4 weeks later. Radiation-treated patients gave blood at baseline, week 2 and week 4. The clonotype originates from a woman in her forties or fifties with renal cell carcinoma. This specimen was blood, taken from a patient whose treatment included radiotherapy and nephrectomy.

CDR3 loop: CASSFIGRNTEAFF. Here the CDR3 DNA reads TGTGCCAGCAGCTTTATCGGCAGGAACACTGAAGCTTTCTTT. This chain joins TRBV7-9 and TRBJ1-1; D uncertain. The CDR3 length is 14 residues. Germline V gene data show CDR1 as SEHNR and CDR2 as FQNEAQ (reference sequence). V lost 3 bases and J lost 1, with 9 bases in between.